This T cell receptor beta chain was recorded in a study of Tregs in tolerant kidney transplant recipients (dated by TCRdb to between 2018 and 2020). Regarding the complete study: The transplants used related donors with nonmyeloablative bone marrow transplantation, and mixed chimerism in the human trials was transient. The study applied TCRbeta sequencing to find donor-specific regulatory T cells before combined kidney and bone marrow transplantation and then followed those same cells after transplant.

Per the publication, the time point label means: blood sample drawn before combined kidney and bone marrow transplant. Thawed PBMCs were FACS-sorted into unstimulated Tregs (CD4+CD25+CD127-), CD4+ non-Tregs (CD4+CD25-), CD4 cells and CD8 cells. The patients were a handful of recipients of combined kidney and bone marrow transplants from the ITN036ST trial, and samples were available only for these trial subjects. Healthy control blood was separated into PBMCs by Ficoll density gradient and cryopreserved, and patient PBMCs were collected both before and after transplant. V sheds 1 base and J sheds 5 bases, leaving 10 bases between their ends. Counted from cysteine to phenylalanine, this CDR3 has 14 amino acids. CDR3 DNA is the only sequence kept; it has 42 bases, read in frame from the first base. CDR1 is given as LGHNA and CDR2 as YSLEER, both from the germline V gene. A word on this clone: The antigen this receptor binds is unknown. The record has no base qualities; no much larger clone is one base away.

What the research found in general, with its limitations: Biological reproducibility was not directly addressed, though technical replication error appeared minimal. In tolerant patients, the expansion of donor-specific Tregs was greater than global Treg expansion, suggesting that the expansion was antigen-driven rather than nonspecific. The most biologically relevant and donor-specific TCRbeta repertoire appeared to be identified by expanding Tregs with activated donor B cells. Because the PCR primers were changed over time for some patients, nucleotide-level comparison could not be performed across the samples from those patients. The study was limited by small patient numbers, and the findings need validation in larger populations and under other immunosuppression protocols.

Genomic DNA was extracted from sorted cells with the QIAGEN DNeasy Blood and Tissue Kit for TCRbeta CDR3 sequencing. High-throughput TCRbeta CDR3 sequencing, which included PCR amplification with bias correction and internal controls, was done commercially through immunoSEQ. As for the original processing: Unique productive TCRbeta sequences were defined by CDR3 nucleotide sequence where primers matched, and otherwise by CDR3 amino acid sequence together with Vbeta and Jbeta genes. To correct for sorting error, sequences found in more than one sorted population at a frequency ratio of 2:1 or less were discarded, and the remaining shared sequences were assigned to the population with the higher frequency. Donor-reactive sequences were defined as at least 5-fold expanded in CFSE-low cells versus unstimulated cells, with frequency of at least 0.01% in CFSE-low cells. Repertoire divergence was quantified by Jensen-Shannon divergence using the top 100 TCRbeta sequences ranked by frequency. For any sample with multiple sequencing runs, sorting error was corrected in each run separately before the runs were pooled. Not all clones reach the TCRdb copy of this immuneACCESS table, which keeps in-frame sequences only. Checked studies attribute under half of the gap to unresolved V genes and leave the rest unexplained. That table supplies the V and J calls and clone size; D and trimming were determined from the DNA. The sample table shows tens of thousands of clones, and 70% to 90% are seen once. The biggest ten clones account for around 0.4% of the sample.

This sequence uses TRBV4-3 and TRBJ2-3; TRBD2 is possibly the D segment (6 matching bases). The source is a human donor who received a combined kidney and bone marrow transplant. The sequenced sample was CD4+ T cells from blood, obtained before the transplant. The CDR3 is CASSQAPGVDTQYF. The DNA sequence is given as TGCGCCAGCAGCCAAGCTCCGGGGGTAGATACGCAGTATTTT.